Each of the 23 T cell receptor beta chains below was sequenced from the same sample in a study of blood T cell repertoires in COVID-19. Assay: immunoSEQ multiplex PCR; the TCRdb copy retains only in-frame clones and omits some. The sample contains about 240,000 clones, roughly four fifths of which appear only once. The specimen was PBMCs or T cells enriched from blood (not recorded which). The receptors were sampled from a middle-aged woman who had been exposed to COVID-19.

CDR3 sequence reads: CASSQFQGSYEKLFF. In DNA, the CDR3 is TGTGCCAGCAGCCAATTTCAGGGGAGCTATGAAAAACTGTTTTTT. The J gene is TRBJ1-4, the V gene TRBV4-2; D may be TRBD1 (6 bases). V was cut by 2 bases and J by 6 bases, with 13 bases left in between. The CDR3 contains 15 residues. Germline values: CDR1 LGHNA, CDR2 YNFKEQ.

The chain joins TRBV9 to TRBJ1-3; maybe TRBD1 (5 bases). The germline gives CDR1 SGDLS, CDR2 YYNGEE. V was clipped by 0 bases and J by 2 bases, with 12 bases between them. This CDR3 is 16 amino acids long. The CDR3: CASSVGGPRAGNTIYF. The DNA of the CDR3 is TGTGCCAGCAGCGTAGGGGGCCCACGAGCTGGAAACACCATATATTTT.

The rearrangement links TRBV3-1 (or the pseudogene TRBV3-2) to TRBJ2-7; D uncertain. V was clipped by 5 bases and J by 4 bases, with 9 bases between them. The CDR3 consists of 12 residues. Per the germline V gene, CDR1 is LGHDT and CDR2 is YNNKEL (reference sequence). The CDR3, as DNA: TGTGCCAGCAGCTTCCTTTTTTACGAGCAGTACTTC. This encodes CASSFLFYEQYF.

This clone has just one count. This sequence joins TRBV19 and TRBJ2-2, with TRBD1 identical over 8 bases. CDR1 and CDR2 (germline): LNHDA, SQIVND (reference sequence). V was pared by 1 base and J by 6 bases, with 7 bases of the junction left unmatched. CDR3 length: 16 residues. The chain's CDR3 is CASSIGGTGLAGELFF. The CDR3 DNA reads as TGTGCCAGTAGTATAGGTGGGACAGGTCTAGCCGGGGAGCTGTTTTTT. Filled out from reference TRBV19 and TRBJ2-2, the complete variable domain reads DGGITQSPKYLFRKEGQNVTLSCEQNLNHDAMYWYRQDPGQGLRLIYYSQIVNDFQKGDIAEGYSVSREKKESFPLTVTSAQKNPTAFYLCASSIGGTGLAGELFFGEGSRLTVL.

This sequence joins TRBV2 and TRBJ1-1; D unresolved. V shed 6 bases and J shed 10 bases, with 12 bases lying between them. Germline values: CDR1 SNHLY, CDR2 FYNNEI. The CDR3 spans 11 residues. This CDR3 is CASSYQVAAFF. DNA for the CDR3: TGTGCCAGCAGCTATCAGGTGGCAGCTTTCTTT.

This chain uses TRBV19 with TRBJ2-7, with 10 positions matching TRBD2. In germline, CDR1 is LNHDA, CDR2 SQIVND (reference sequence). The CDR3 loop spans 15 amino acids. With V trimmed by 1 base and J by 6 bases, 6 bases remained unmatched. CDR3 sequence (DNA): TGTGCCAGTAGTATAGCGGCTAGCGGGGGTCTCGAGCAGTACTTC. Its protein product is CASSIAASGGLEQYF. Drawing the rest from reference TRBV19 and TRBJ2-7, the complete variable domain is DGGITQSPKYLFRKEGQNVTLSCEQNLNHDAMYWYRQDPGQGLRLIYYSQIVNDFQKGDIAEGYSVSREKKESFPLTVTSAQKNPTAFYLCASSIAASGGLEQYFGPGTRLTVT.

The chain joins TRBV6-4 to TRBJ2-3; maybe TRBD1 (5 bases). CDR3 length: 13 residues. Germline CDR1 and CDR2: MRHNA and SNTAGT. Trimming cost V 4 bases and J 3 bases, with 8 bases left between them. CDR3 amino acids: CASSGGYTDTQYF. The DNA of the CDR3 is TGTGCCAGCAGTGGGGGCTATACAGATACGCAGTATTTT.

The chain recombines TRBV6-5 with TRBJ1-2; 8 bases align to TRBD1. Germline values: CDR1 MNHEY, CDR2 SVGAGI. With V trimmed by 6 bases and J by 7 bases, 10 bases remained unmatched. The CDR3 is made up of 14 amino acids. In nucleotides, the CDR3 is TGTGCCAGCAGCCTGTCGGGACAGGAGGCTGGCTACACCTTC. Its protein product is CASSLSGQEAGYTF.

V and J are TRBV19 and TRBJ2-3; 10 positions agree with TRBD1. There are 15 residues in the CDR3. CDR1 LNHDA and CDR2 SQIVND come from the germline V gene (reference sequence). J lost 4 bases, V lost 6 bases, and 7 bases had no gene match. Here the CDR3 reads CASRRRDRGSDTQYF. The CDR3, as DNA: TGTGCCAGTAGGCGCCGGGACAGGGGTTCAGATACGCAGTATTTT.

CDR3 in amino acids: CASSFSRNYGYTF. In DNA form, the CDR3 reads TGTGCCAGCAGTTTTAGCAGAAACTATGGCTACACCTTC. This chain joins TRBV27 and TRBJ1-2; D gene ambiguous. V lost 3 bases, J lost 2 bases, and 7 bases lay in between. Germline CDR1 reads MNHEY; CDR2 reads SMNVEV (reference sequence). The CDR3 is 13 residues long.

This chain joins TRBV6-5 and TRBJ2-1, with D possibly being TRBD1 (5 bases). Between the trimmed V and J ends, which lost 7 bases and 2 bases, there was a span of 9 bases. CDR1 is MNHEY, CDR2 SVGAGI, per germline. This CDR3 has 13 residues. CDR3 loop: CASNAGPYNEQFF. The CDR3 nucleotides are TGTGCCAGCAACGCAGGGCCCTACAATGAGCAGTTCTTC.

The chain has TRBV2 and TRBJ1-2, with D uncertain. Germline CDR1 is SNHLY and CDR2 is FYNNEI. V lost 3 bases and J lost 8, with 10 bases in between. The CDR3 loop spans 12 amino acids. DNA of the CDR3: TGTGCCAGCAGTGAGAGGAATAGAGGCTACACCTTC. Encoded protein: CASSERNRGYTF. The full variable domain, its missing parts supplied by reference TRBV2 and TRBJ1-2, is EPEVTQTPSHQVTQMGQEVILRCVPISNHLYFYWYRQILGQKVEFLVSFYNNEISEKSEIFDDQFSVERPDGSNFTLKIRSTKLEDSAMYFCASSERNRGYTFGSGTRLTVV.

The CDR3 DNA reads as TGTGCCAGCAGTTACGCAGGGCGTAACTATGGCTACACCTTC. It yields the protein CASSYAGRNYGYTF. V is TRBV6-5 and J is TRBJ1-2; possibly TRBD1 for D (5 bases). In germline, CDR1 is MNHEY, CDR2 SVGAGI. The CDR3 has 14 residues. Trimming pared 2 bases from V and 1 base from J, leaving 8 bases between.

This clone was counted once. V gene TRBV24-1 combines with J gene TRBJ1-1; TRBD1 agrees at 7 bases. V shed 4 bases, J shed 5 bases, and the junction held 0 bases outside the gene matches. In germline, CDR1 is KGHDR, CDR2 SFDVKD. There are 12 residues in the CDR3. CDR3 loop: CATSDRGTEAFF. The CDR3 DNA follows: TGTGCCACCAGTGACAGGGGGACTGAAGCTTTCTTT.

This chain links TRBV18 with TRBJ2-7; 8 nucleotides line up with TRBD1. The CDR3 covers 16 residues. In germline, CDR1 is KGHSH, CDR2 LQKENI. Trimming cost V 4 bases and J 3 bases; bases outside gene matches: 11. Here the CDR3 reads CASSQLQGGALYEQYF. CDR3 nucleotide sequence: TGTGCCAGCTCACAATTACAGGGGGGCGCGCTCTACGAGCAGTACTTC.

The chain recombines TRBV4-2 with TRBJ2-3, with TRBD2 matching 8 bases. The germline CDR1 and CDR2 sequences are LGHNA and YNFKEQ. Trimming at V came to 4 bases and at J to 0 bases, leaving 3 bases not matched to a gene. This CDR3 spans 15 amino acids. DNA of the CDR3: TGTGCCAGCAGCCTCGGACTAGCTAGCACAGATACGCAGTATTTT. Protein sequence: CASSLGLASTDTQYF.

As for this clone: This CDR3 is also generated by other DNA sequences in the sample. This chain joins TRBV15 and TRBJ1-4; 9 bases are a match to TRBD1. The CDR3 loop spans 15 amino acids. The trim removed 0 bases at V and 5 bases at J, leaving 1 base unmatched. Germline lookup yields CDR1 LNHNV and CDR2 YYDKDF (reference sequence). DNA for the CDR3: TGTGCCACCAGCAGAGACGGACAGGGGAATGAAAAACTGTTTTTT. Translation: CATSRDGQGNEKLFF.

The V gene is TRBV7-3, the J gene TRBJ2-3; D call uncertain. The CDR3 runs 14 residues. The V gene lost 5 bases and the J gene lost 6 bases, with 15 bases spanning the gap. Per germline, CDR1 SGHTA and CDR2 FQGTGA. CDR3 loop: CASSLGVYPDTQYF. CDR3 sequence (DNA): TGTGCCAGCAGCCTCGGAGTCTATCCGGATACGCAGTATTTT.

In nucleotides, the CDR3 is TGTGCCAGCTCACCACCGGGACTAGCGGAATACAATGAGCAGTTCTTC. Residues: CASSPPGLAEYNEQFF. The chain combines TRBV18 with TRBJ2-1, with 11 bases aligning to TRBD2. V lost 0 bases, J lost 4 bases, and 2 bases stayed unmatched. The CDR3 totals 16 residues. The germline CDR1 and CDR2 sequences are KGHSH and LQKENI. The full variable domain, completed using reference TRBV18 and TRBJ2-1, is NAGVMQNPRHLVRRRGQEARLRCSPMKGHSHVYWYRQLPEEGLKFMVYLQKENIIDESGMPKERFSAEFPKEGPSILRIQQVVRGDSAAYFCASSPPGLAEYNEQFFGPGTRLTVL.

The chain joins TRBV18 to TRBJ1-5, with D uncertain. CDR1 and CDR2 (germline): KGHSH, LQKENI. The length of the CDR3 is 13 residues. Deletions cut 1 base from V and 6 bases from J, with 7 bases between. CDR3 nucleotides: TGTGCCAGCTCACCACTGGCTGGTCAGCCCCAGCATTTT. Amino acid sequence: CASSPLAGQPQHF.

The chain carries TRBV18 and TRBJ1-2, with TRBD1 as a possible D gene (5 bases). CDR3 length: 13 residues. The germline gives CDR1 KGHSH, CDR2 LQKENI. Trimming removed 0 bases from V and 6 bases from J, with 8 bases in between. As DNA, the CDR3 is TGTGCCAGCTCACCACCAGGGACTAATGGCTACACCTTC. As protein: CASSPPGTNGYTF.

The chain combines TRBV6-5 with TRBJ1-2; 7 positions match TRBD1. The CDR3 sequence is 14 residues long. Germline assignment: CDR1 MNHEY and CDR2 SVGAGI. The ends lost 11 bases at V and 1 base at J; junction bases unmatched: 10. CDR3 DNA: TGTGCCGGACAGGAGCCGGGGAATAACTATGGCTACACCTTC. Translated: CAGQEPGNNYGYTF.

The rearrangement uses TRBV5-6 and TRBJ2-7; TRBD1 is a possible D gene (5 bases). The CDR3 sequence is 14 residues long. Between the trimmed V and J ends, which lost 3 bases and 3 bases, there was a span of 13 bases. Germline assignment: CDR1 SGHDT and CDR2 YYEEEE. In DNA, the CDR3 is TGTGCCAGCAGCTCCTGGGGCGGAGTCTACGAGCAGTACTTC. This encodes CASSSWGGVYEQYF.